Below are 12 T cell receptor beta chains sequenced from a single sample in a study of T cell responses to AZD1222 COVID-19 vaccine. The data were produced by immunoSEQ multiplex PCR, yet TCRdb's version contains in-frame clones alone and is incomplete. This table holds 150,000 to 200,000 clones, 80% to 90% found once. Material: peripheral blood, obtained 28 days after the second AZD1222 dose. The receptor source for this set is an adult who received the AZD1222 COVID-19 vaccine.

This rearrangement joins TRBV11-2 to TRBJ2-5, with 16 bases identical to TRBD2. The CDR3 is made up of 19 amino acids. Germline V gives CDR1 SGHAT, CDR2 FQNNGV. J was trimmed by 1 base and V by 1 base; bases with no gene match: 6. CDR3: CASSLGVGTSGGAQETQYF. In DNA, the CDR3 is TGTGCCAGCAGCTTAGGAGTCGGGACTAGCGGGGGGGCCCAAGAGACCCAGTACTTC.

The CDR3 region has the DNA TGTGCCAGCAGCTCGGGACTAGCGGGGCACGAGCAGTACTTC. Translated, it gives CASSSGLAGHEQYF. The chain couples TRBV11-2 to TRBJ2-7; 13 nucleotides align to TRBD2. Trimming at V came to 4 bases and at J to 5 bases, leaving 2 bases not matched to a gene. The CDR3 has 14 amino acids. Germline-derived CDR1 and CDR2 are SGHAT and FQNNGV.

J is TRBJ2-7 and V is TRBV28, with TRBD1 identical over 7 bases. The CDR3 consists of 15 residues. V gave up 2 bases and J gave up 1 base; unmatched junction bases: 5. CDR1 and CDR2 (germline): MDHEN, SYDVKM. The CDR3 DNA sequence: TGTGCCAGCAGTTTACAGGGGACAGCGTCCTACGAGCAGTACTTC. Protein product: CASSLQGTASYEQYF.

The V call is TRBV9, the J call TRBJ2-2; no definite D call. The CDR3 contains 12 residues. Between the trimmed V and J ends, which lost 4 bases and 0 bases, there was a span of 1 base. Germline CDR1 and CDR2: SGDLS and YYNGEE. The CDR3, as DNA: TGTGCCAGCAGCTCGAACACCGGGGAGCTGTTTTTT. Amino acids: CASSSNTGELFF.

This clone occurred once. V is TRBV5-1 and J is TRBJ2-2; D is possibly TRBD1 (7 bases). The CDR3 consists of 16 residues. V was trimmed by 0 bases and J by 3 bases, leaving 12 bases between them. Germline V gives CDR1 SGHRS, CDR2 YFSETQ. Here the CDR3 DNA reads TGCGCCAGCAGCTTGGCAGGGGGGCCTGACACCGGGGAGCTGTTTTTT. Amino acids: CASSLAGGPDTGELFF.

V usage is TRBV27 and J usage is TRBJ2-3; 10 bases fit TRBD1. This CDR3 is 12 amino acids long. Trimming at V came to 3 bases and at J to 12 bases, leaving 3 bases not matched to a gene. Germline values: CDR1 MNHEY, CDR2 SMNVEV (reference sequence). The CDR3 sequence: CASSLGQGSQYF. In nucleotides, the CDR3 is TGTGCCAGCAGTTTGGGACAGGGGTCCCAGTATTTT.

The V call is TRBV19, the J call TRBJ2-7; TRBD1 matches at 9 bases. Germline V gives CDR1 LNHDA, CDR2 SQIVND (reference sequence). This CDR3 is built from 14 residues. Trimming took 3 bases from V and 3 from J; bases not matched to a gene: 3. The CDR3 sequence is CASSMQDRGYEQYF. In DNA form, the CDR3 reads TGTGCCAGTAGTATGCAGGACAGGGGCTACGAGCAGTACTTC.

The chain combines TRBV5-3 with TRBJ2-7, with 7 bases lining up with TRBD1. TRBV5-3 is labeled an ORF, and its function is uncertain. CDR3 length: 19 amino acids. V shed 0 bases and J 2 bases; nucleotides not matched to a gene: 17. The DNA for the CDR3 is TGTGCCAGAAGCTTGGGTTCGATCCAGGGGACAGCCGTAACCTACGAGCAGTACTTC. Its protein product is CARSLGSIQGTAVTYEQYF.

The chain employs TRBV7-2 and TRBJ2-1; D is possibly TRBD1 or TRBD2 (5 bases each). Germline V lookup: CDR1 SGHTA, CDR2 FQGNSA. Trimming cost V 6 bases and J 2 bases, with 17 bases left between them. The CDR3 has 16 amino acids. The CDR3 loop reads CASSRGPPGPYNEQFF. The CDR3 nucleotides are TGTGCCAGCAGTCGAGGACCCCCGGGGCCCTACAATGAGCAGTTCTTC.

CDR3 amino acids: CASSDQPRRDSPLHF. The CDR3 DNA is TGTGCCAGCAGTGATCAGCCTAGGCGGGATTCACCCCTCCACTTT. The chain joins TRBV2 to TRBJ1-6; D call uncertain. The germline V gene encodes CDR1 SNHLY and CDR2 FYNNEI. Trimming removed 3 bases at V and 8 bases at J, with 14 bases between. The CDR3 has 15 residues.

This clone was seen only once. The chain employs TRBV4-1 and TRBJ2-7; D might be TRBD1 or TRBD2, each matching 6 bases. Per germline, CDR1 MGHRA and CDR2 YSYEKL. The CDR3 sequence is 18 residues long. V shed 0 bases and J shed 4 bases, with 22 bases lying between them. The CDR3, as DNA: TGCGCCAGCAGCCAAGAGGGGACTCTTGGGGGGCGCATATACGAGCAGTACTTC. Translated: CASSQEGTLGGRIYEQYF.

The chain joins TRBV27 to TRBJ2-7; no definite D call. V lost 8 bases, J lost 2 bases, and 16 bases lay in between. The CDR3 consists of 14 residues. Germline V gives CDR1 MNHEY, CDR2 SMNVEV (reference sequence). CDR3 nucleotides: TGTGCCAGCCTCGACACTTCAATCCCCTACGAGCAGTACTTC. Translation gives CASLDTSIPYEQYF.